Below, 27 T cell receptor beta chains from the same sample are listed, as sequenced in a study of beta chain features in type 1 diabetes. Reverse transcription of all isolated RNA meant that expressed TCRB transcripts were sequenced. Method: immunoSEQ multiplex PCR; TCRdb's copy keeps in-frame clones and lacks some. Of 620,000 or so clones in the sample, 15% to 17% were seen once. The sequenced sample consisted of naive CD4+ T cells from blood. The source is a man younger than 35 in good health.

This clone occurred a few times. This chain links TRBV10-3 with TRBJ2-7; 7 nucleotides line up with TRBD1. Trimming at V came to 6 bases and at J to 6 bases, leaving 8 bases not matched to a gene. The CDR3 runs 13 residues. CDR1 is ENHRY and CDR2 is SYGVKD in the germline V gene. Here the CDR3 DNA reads TGTGCCATCAGCACAGGGGTGGAAGGCGAGCAGTACTTC. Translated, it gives CAISTGVEGEQYF.

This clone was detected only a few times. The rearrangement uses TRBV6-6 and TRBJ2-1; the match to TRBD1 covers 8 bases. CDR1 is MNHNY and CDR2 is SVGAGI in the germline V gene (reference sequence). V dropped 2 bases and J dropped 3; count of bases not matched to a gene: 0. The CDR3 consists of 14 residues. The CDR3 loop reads CASSYGQGYNEQFF. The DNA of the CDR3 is TGTGCCAGCAGTTACGGACAGGGCTACAATGAGCAGTTCTTC.

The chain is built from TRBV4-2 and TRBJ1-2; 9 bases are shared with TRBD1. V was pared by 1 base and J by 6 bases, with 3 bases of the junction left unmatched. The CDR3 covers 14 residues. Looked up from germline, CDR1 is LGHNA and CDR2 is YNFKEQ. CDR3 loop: CASSQGDRVDGYTF. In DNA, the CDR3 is TGTGCCAGCAGCCAAGGGGACAGGGTGGATGGCTACACCTTC.

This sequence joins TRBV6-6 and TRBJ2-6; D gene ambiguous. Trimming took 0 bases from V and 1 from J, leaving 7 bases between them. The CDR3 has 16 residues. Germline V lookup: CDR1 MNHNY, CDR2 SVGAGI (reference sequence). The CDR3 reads CASSYSSNSGANVLTF. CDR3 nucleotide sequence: TGTGCCAGCAGTTACTCCTCAAATTCTGGGGCCAACGTCCTGACTTTC.

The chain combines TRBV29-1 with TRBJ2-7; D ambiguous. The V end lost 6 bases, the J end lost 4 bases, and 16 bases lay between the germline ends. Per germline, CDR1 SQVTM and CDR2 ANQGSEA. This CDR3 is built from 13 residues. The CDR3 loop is CSVAPRFVYEQYF. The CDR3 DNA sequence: TGCAGCGTGGCCCCCAGATTCGTTTACGAGCAGTACTTC.

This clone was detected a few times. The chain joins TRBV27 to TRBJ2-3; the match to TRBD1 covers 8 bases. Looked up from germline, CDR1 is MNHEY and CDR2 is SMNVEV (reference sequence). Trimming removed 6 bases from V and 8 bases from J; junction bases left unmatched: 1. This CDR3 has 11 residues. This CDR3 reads CASSTGGTQYF. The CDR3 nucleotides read TGTGCCAGCAGCACAGGGGGTACGCAGTATTTT.

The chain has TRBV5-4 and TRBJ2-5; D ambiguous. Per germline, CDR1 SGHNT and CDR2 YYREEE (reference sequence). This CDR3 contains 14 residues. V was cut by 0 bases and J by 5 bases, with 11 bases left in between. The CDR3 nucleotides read TGTGCCAGCAGCTTGGTAGCCTACGGGGAGACCCAGTACTTC. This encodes CASSLVAYGETQYF.

As DNA, the CDR3 is TGTGCCAGCAGCTCGGATTCGGGGGCCTTCAATCAGCCCCAGCATTTT. Residues: CASSSDSGAFNQPQHF. The chain links TRBV7-9 to TRBJ1-5, with a possible D match to TRBD1 (6 bases). The CDR3 length is 16 residues. Trimming took off 4 bases at V and 3 bases at J, with 16 bases between the two ends. Germline V gene data show CDR1 as SEHNR and CDR2 as FQNEAQ (reference sequence).

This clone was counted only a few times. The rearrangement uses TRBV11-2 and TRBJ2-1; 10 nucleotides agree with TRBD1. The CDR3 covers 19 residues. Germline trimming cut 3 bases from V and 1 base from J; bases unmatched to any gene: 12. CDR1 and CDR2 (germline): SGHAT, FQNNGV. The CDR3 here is CASSFFGQGVFRSYNEQFF. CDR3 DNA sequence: TGTGCCAGCAGCTTTTTTGGACAGGGGGTATTCAGATCCTACAATGAGCAGTTCTTC.

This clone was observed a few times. The CDR3: CASSVAPGGYNEQFF. CDR3 DNA: TGTGCCAGCAGCGTAGCCCCGGGCGGTTACAATGAGCAGTTCTTC. This chain uses TRBV9 with TRBJ2-1; D ambiguous. V was trimmed by 0 bases and J by 4 bases, leaving 11 bases between them. The CDR3 length is 15 residues. CDR1 and CDR2 (germline): SGDLS, YYNGEE. Based on the CDR3 plus reference TRBV9 and TRBJ2-1, the full variable domain is DSGVTQTPKHLITATGQRVTLRCSPRSGDLSVYWYQQSLDQGLQFLIQYYNGEERAKGNILERFSAQQFPDLHSELNLSSLELGDSALYFCASSVAPGGYNEQFFGPGTRLTVL.

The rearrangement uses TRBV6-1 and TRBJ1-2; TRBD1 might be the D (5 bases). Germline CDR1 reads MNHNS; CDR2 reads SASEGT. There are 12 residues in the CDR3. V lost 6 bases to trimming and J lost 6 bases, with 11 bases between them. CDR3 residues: CASRRGWDGYTF. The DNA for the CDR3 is TGTGCCAGCAGACGGGGGTGGGATGGCTACACCTTC.

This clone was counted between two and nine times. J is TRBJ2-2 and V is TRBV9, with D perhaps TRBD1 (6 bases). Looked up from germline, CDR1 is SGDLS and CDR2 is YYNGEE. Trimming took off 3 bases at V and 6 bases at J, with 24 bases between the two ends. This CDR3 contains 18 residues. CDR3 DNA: TGTGCCAGCAGCGCCCTACGAAAAACACAGGGTTTGGCCGGGGAGCTGTTTTTT. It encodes CASSALRKTQGLAGELFF. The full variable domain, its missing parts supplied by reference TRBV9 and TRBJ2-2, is DSGVTQTPKHLITATGQRVTLRCSPRSGDLSVYWYQQSLDQGLQFLIQYYNGEERAKGNILERFSAQQFPDLHSELNLSSLELGDSALYFCASSALRKTQGLAGELFFGEGSRLTVL.

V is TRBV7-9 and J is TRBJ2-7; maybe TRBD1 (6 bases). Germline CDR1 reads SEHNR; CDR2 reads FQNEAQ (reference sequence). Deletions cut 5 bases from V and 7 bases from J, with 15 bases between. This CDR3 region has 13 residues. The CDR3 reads CASSPQGPGEQYF. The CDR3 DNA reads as TGTGCCAGCAGCCCCCAGGGGCCGGGGGAGCAGTACTTC.

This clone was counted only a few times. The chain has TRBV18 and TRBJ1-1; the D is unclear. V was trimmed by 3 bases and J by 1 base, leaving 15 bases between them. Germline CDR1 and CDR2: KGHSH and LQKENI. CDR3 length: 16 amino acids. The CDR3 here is CASSPGSRVKNTEAFF. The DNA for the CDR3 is TGTGCCAGCTCACCGGGTTCGAGGGTGAAGAACACTGAAGCTTTCTTT.

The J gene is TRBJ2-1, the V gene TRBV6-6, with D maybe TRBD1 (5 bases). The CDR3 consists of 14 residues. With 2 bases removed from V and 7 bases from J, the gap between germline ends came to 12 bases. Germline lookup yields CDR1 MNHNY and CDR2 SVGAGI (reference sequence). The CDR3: CASSYPGQGNEQFF. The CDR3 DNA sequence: TGTGCCAGCAGTTACCCCGGTCAGGGAAATGAGCAGTTCTTC.

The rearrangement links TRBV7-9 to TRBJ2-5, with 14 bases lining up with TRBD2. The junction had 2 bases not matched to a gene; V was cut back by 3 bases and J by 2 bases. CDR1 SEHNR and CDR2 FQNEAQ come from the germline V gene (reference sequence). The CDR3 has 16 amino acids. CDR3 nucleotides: TGTGCCAGCAGCTTTGGGACTAGCGGGGGACAAGAGACCCAGTACTTC. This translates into CASSFGTSGGQETQYF. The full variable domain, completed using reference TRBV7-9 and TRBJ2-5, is DTGVSQNPRHKITKRGQNVTFRCDPISEHNRLYWYRQTLGQGPEFLTYFQNEAQLEKSRLLSDRFSAERPKGSFSTLEIQRTEQGDSAMYLCASSFGTSGGQETQYFGPGTRLLVL.

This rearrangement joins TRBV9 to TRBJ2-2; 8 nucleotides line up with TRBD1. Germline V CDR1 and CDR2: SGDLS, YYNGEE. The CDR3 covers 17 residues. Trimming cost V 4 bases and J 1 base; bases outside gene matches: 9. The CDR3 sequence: CASSPISGTGNTGELFF. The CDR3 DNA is TGTGCCAGCAGCCCAATATCCGGGACAGGGAACACCGGGGAGCTGTTTTTT.

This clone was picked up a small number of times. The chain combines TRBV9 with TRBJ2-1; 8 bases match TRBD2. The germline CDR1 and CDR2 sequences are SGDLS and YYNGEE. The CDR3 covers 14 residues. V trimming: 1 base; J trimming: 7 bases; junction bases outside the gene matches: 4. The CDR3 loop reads CASSVSGSRNEQFF. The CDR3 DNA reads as TGTGCCAGCAGCGTAAGCGGGAGTAGAAATGAGCAGTTCTTC.

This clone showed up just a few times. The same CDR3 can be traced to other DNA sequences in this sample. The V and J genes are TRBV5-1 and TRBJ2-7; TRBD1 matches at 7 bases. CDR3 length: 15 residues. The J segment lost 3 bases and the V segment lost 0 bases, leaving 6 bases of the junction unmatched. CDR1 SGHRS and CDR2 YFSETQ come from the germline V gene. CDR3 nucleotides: TGCGCCAGCAGCTTGGCGCGGACAGGAGGCTACGAGCAGTACTTC. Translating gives CASSLARTGGYEQYF.

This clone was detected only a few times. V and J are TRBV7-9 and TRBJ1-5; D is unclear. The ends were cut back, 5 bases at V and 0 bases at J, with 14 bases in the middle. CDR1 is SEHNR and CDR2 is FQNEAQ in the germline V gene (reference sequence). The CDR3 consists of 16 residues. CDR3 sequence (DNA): TGTGCCAGCAGCCGATTCGACGCTTATAGCAATCAGCCCCAGCATTTT. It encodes CASSRFDAYSNQPQHF.

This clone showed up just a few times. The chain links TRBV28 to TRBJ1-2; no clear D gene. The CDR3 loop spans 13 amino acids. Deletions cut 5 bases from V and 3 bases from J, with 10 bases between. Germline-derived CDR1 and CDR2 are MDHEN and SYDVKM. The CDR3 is CASSPRRDYGYTF. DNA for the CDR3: TGTGCCAGCAGTCCCAGACGAGACTATGGCTACACCTTC.

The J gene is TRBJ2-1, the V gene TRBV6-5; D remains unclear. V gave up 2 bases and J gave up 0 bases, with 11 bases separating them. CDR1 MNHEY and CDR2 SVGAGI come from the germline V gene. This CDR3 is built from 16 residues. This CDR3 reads CASSYDGVSSYNEQFF. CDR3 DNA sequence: TGTGCCAGCAGTTACGATGGGGTTAGCTCCTACAATGAGCAGTTCTTC.

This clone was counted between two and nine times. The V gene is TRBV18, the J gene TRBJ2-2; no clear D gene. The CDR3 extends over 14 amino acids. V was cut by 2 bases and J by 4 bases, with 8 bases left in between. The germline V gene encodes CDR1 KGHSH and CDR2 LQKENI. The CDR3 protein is CASSPGVVTGELFF. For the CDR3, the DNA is TGTGCCAGCTCACCAGGGGTCGTCACCGGGGAGCTGTTTTTT.

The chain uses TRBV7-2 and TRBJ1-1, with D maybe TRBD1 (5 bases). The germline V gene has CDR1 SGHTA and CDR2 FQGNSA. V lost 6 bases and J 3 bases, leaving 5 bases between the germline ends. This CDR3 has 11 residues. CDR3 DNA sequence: TGTGCCAGCAGAGGGGACACTGAAGCTTTCTTT. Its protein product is CASRGDTEAFF.

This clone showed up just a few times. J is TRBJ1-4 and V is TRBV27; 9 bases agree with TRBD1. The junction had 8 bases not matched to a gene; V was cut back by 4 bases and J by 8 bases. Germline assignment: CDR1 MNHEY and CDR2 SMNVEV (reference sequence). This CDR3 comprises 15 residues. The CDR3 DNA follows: TGTGCCAGCAGTTCCACAGGGGGCGTTGTCGAAAAACTGTTTTTT. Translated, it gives CASSSTGGVVEKLFF.

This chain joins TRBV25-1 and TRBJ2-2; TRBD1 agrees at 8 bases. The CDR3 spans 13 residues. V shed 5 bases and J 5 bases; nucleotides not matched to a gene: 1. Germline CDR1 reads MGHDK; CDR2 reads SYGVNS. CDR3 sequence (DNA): TGTGCCAGCAGTAGACAGGGGACCGGGGAGCTGTTTTTT. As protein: CASSRQGTGELFF.

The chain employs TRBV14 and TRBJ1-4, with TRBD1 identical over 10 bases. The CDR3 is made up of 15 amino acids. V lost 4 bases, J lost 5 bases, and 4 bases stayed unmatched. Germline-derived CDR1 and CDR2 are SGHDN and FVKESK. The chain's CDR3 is CASSPWTGGNEKLFF. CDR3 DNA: TGTGCCAGCAGCCCGTGGACAGGGGGAAATGAAAAACTGTTTTTT.